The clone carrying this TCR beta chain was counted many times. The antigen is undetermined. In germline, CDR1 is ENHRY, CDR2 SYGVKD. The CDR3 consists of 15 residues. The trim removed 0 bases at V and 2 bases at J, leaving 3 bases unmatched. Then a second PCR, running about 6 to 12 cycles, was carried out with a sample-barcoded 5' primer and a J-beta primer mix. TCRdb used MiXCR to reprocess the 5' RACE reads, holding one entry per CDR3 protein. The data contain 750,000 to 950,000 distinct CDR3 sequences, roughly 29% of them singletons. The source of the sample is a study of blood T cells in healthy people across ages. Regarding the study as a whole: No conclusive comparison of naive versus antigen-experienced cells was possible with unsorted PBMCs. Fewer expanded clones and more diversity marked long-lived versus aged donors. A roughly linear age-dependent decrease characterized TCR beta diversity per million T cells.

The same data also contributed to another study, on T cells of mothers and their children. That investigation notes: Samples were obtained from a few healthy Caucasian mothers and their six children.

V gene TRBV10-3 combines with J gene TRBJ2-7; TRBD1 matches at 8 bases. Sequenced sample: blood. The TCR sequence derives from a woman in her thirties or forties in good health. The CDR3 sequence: CAISESRQGPYEQYF. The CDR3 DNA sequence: TGTGCCATCAGTGAGTCGAGACAGGGGCCCTACGAGCAGTACTTC.